Listed below are T cell receptor beta chains from one sample, sequenced in a study of control samples from healthy donors and cancer patients. Clones were sequenced by immunoSEQ multiplex PCR, and TCRdb holds only the in-frame ones, with some missing. The repertoire holds 120,000 to 150,000 clones, with roughly 93% as singletons. The specimen was blood. The receptors come from a man between 18 and 29 years old in good health. The CDR3 runs from the conserved cysteine through the conserved F or W. A D gene is named only where the DNA matches it firmly. For some rows the clone size is stated as once, few or many, or as a class when expanded; others skip it.

D gene	clone size	V gene	J gene	CDR3 protein	CDR3 DNA
-	-	TRBV30	TRBJ1-2	CAWMGTIVRGYTF	TGTGCCTGGATGGGGACCATCGTTCGGGGCTACACCTTC
-	-	TRBV19	TRBJ1-5	CASSIAGGRFQPQHF	TGTGCCAGTAGTATAGCCGGGGGGCGGTTCCAGCCCCAGCATTTT
TRBD1	-	TRBV5-6	TRBJ2-7	CASSSGTGPYEQYF	TGTGCCAGCAGCTCCGGGACAGGGCCCTACGAGCAGTACTTC
-	few	TRBV30	TRBJ1-3	CAWTRGGTGNTIYF	TGTGCCTGGACCCGGGGGGGGACCGGAAACACCATATATTTT
-	-	TRBV5-1	TRBJ2-3	CARGAADTDTQYF	TGCGCCAGAGGGGCAGCGGATACAGATACGCAGTATTTT
TRBD1	few	TRBV5-6	TRBJ1-2	CASSLLPGQGVYGYTF	TGTGCCAGCAGCTTGCTTCCGGGACAGGGGGTGTATGGCTACACCTTC
TRBD1	-	TRBV27	TRBJ2-3	CASRDRTPTDTQYF	TGTGCCAGCAGGGACAGGACCCCCACAGATACGCAGTATTTT
-	-	TRBV9	TRBJ1-2	CASSGYRVNYGYTF	TGTGCCAGCAGCGGGTACAGGGTTAACTATGGCTACACCTTC
-	once	TRBV30	TRBJ1-1	CAWSRGGDTEAFF	TGTGCCTGGAGTCGAGGGGGAGACACTGAAGCTTTCTTT
-	-	TRBV7-7	TRBJ2-2	CASSPTTQTGELFF	TGTGCTAGCAGCCCTACGACGCAGACCGGGGAGCTGTTTTTT
-	-	TRBV9	TRBJ1-4	CASSVGSMAVKNEKLFF	TGTGCCAGCAGCGTGGGCTCTATGGCGGTAAAGAATGAAAAACTGTTTTTT
-	-	TRBV7-2	TRBJ1-3	CASSFFPPGGNTIYF	TGTGCCAGCAGCTTCTTTCCCCCAGGGGGAAACACCATATATTTT
-	-	TRBV5-4	TRBJ1-1	CASSLNTEAFF	TGTGCCAGCAGCTTGAACACTGAAGCTTTCTTT
-	-	TRBV19	TRBJ1-2	CASSEGEGYGYTF	TGTGCCAGTAGTGAGGGGGAAGGGTATGGCTACACCTTC
TRBD1	once	TRBV12-3/TRBV12-4	TRBJ2-1	CASSLGWTGQFF	TGTGCCAGCAGTTTGGGATGGACAGGTCAGTTCTTC
TRBD2	-	TRBV3-1/TRBV3-2	TRBJ2-5	CASSPHYGEGTQYF	TGTGCCAGCAGCCCTCACTACGGGGAGGGGACCCAGTACTTC
TRBD1	-	TRBV7-9	TRBJ2-3	CASSSYRGPQVITDTQYF	TGTGCCAGCAGCTCGTACAGGGGGCCGCAGGTAATCACAGATACGCAGTATTTT
-	-	TRBV19	TRBJ1-6	CASTLSPRVNSPLHF	TGTGCCAGTACTCTCTCCCCTCGGGTTAATTCACCCCTCCACTTT
-	-	TRBV4-1	TRBJ1-5	CASSPEGGGQPQHF	TGCGCCAGCAGCCCGGAGGGGGGCGGTCAGCCCCAGCATTTT
TRBD1	-	TRBV2	TRBJ1-3	CASSDRDRANGNTIYF	TGTGCCAGCAGTGACCGGGACAGGGCGAATGGAAACACCATATATTTT
-	-	TRBV28	TRBJ1-2	CASSPAGLYGYTF	TGTGCCAGCAGTCCGGCGGGGCTCTATGGCTACACCTTC
TRBD2	-	TRBV3-1/TRBV3-2	TRBJ2-1	CASSLPAGEAYNEQFF	TGTGCCAGCAGCCTCCCGGCGGGGGAGGCCTACAATGAGCAGTTCTTC
-	-	TRBV29-1	TRBJ2-2	CSVEGAGTNTGELFF	TGCAGCGTTGAAGGGGCAGGGACGAACACCGGGGAGCTGTTTTTT
TRBD2	-	TRBV4-3	TRBJ2-7	CASSQVYGTTYEQYF	TGCGCCAGCAGCCAAGTTTATGGGACTACCTACGAGCAGTACTTC
-	-	TRBV29-1	TRBJ1-5	CSVEDPGQTVHF	TGCAGCGTTGAAGACCCTGGACAGACAGTGCATTTT
TRBD2	-	TRBV25-1	TRBJ2-3	CASSGPRTSGGRGDTQYF	TGTGCCAGCAGCGGGCCCCGGACTAGCGGGGGGCGGGGAGATACGCAGTATTTT
TRBD2	once	TRBV6-5	TRBJ2-2	CASNSGGNTGELFF	TGTGCCAGTAATAGCGGGGGGAACACCGGGGAGCTGTTTTTT
-	-	TRBV4-3	TRBJ2-7	CASSQDQGEENEQYF	TGCGCCAGCAGCCAAGATCAGGGTGAAGAAAACGAGCAGTACTTC
-	-	TRBV4-3	TRBJ2-7	CASSQNPGPDEQYF	TGCGCCAGCAGCCAAAACCCAGGGCCGGACGAGCAGTACTTC
TRBD1	-	TRBV13	TRBJ2-2	CASSLSGGPTGELFF	TGTGCCAGCAGCTTATCAGGGGGCCCCACCGGGGAGCTGTTTTTT
TRBD2	-	TRBV7-9	TRBJ2-7	CASSPESPTSGHYEQYF	TGTGCCAGCAGCCCCGAGAGTCCGACTAGCGGACACTACGAGCAGTACTTC
-	-	TRBV18	TRBJ2-2	CASSPGVTNTGELFF	TGTGCCAGCTCGCCCGGGGTGACGAACACCGGGGAGCTGTTTTTT